Presented here are 32 T cell receptor beta chains from one specimen sequenced in a study of blood T cells in healthy people across ages. The second PCR ran roughly 7 to 11 cycles with a sample-barcoded 5' primer and J-beta primers. TCRdb independently ran MiXCR on the 5' RACE reads; one entry per CDR3 protein. The repertoire has 1.8 million or so distinct CDR3 sequences, around 40% of them found once; the top ten carry roughly 23%. Sequenced sample: blood. Receptor source: a human donor in good health.

The chain recombines TRBV23-1 with TRBJ2-7; D is tentatively TRBD1 or TRBD2 (5 bases each). TRBV23-1 falls under the ORF class, with uncertain function. CDR3 length: 14 amino acids. V gave up 5 bases and J gave up 3 bases, with 14 bases separating them. CDR3 coding DNA: TGCGCCAGCAGTGCCATGGGGGAGAACTACGAGCAGTACTTC. It translates to CASSAMGENYEQYF.

The chain combines TRBV20-1 with TRBJ1-1; possibly TRBD1 for D (5 bases). The germline CDR1 and CDR2 sequences are DFQATT and SNEGSKA (reference sequence). CDR3 length: 14 amino acids. V lost 1 base to trimming and J lost 12 bases, with 21 bases between them. Here the CDR3 reads CSARVAGPNTESFF. In DNA, the CDR3 is TGCAGTGCTAGAGTCGCGGGGCCGAACACTGAGTCTTTCTTT.

This chain connects TRBV29-1 to TRBJ2-3; 8 positions agree with TRBD2. Per the germline V gene, CDR1 is SQVTM and CDR2 is ANQGSEA. Trimming cost V 2 bases and J 7 bases; bases outside gene matches: 8. The CDR3 is 14 amino acids. The CDR3 here is CSVETGLAGYTQYF. The CDR3 DNA follows: TGCAGCGTTGAAACGGGGCTAGCGGGCTATACGCAGTATTTT.

This clonotype was counted between two and nine times. The chain couples TRBV2 to TRBJ1-5; possibly TRBD1 for D (5 bases). Germline CDR1 reads SNHLY; CDR2 reads FYNNEI. The germline V and J ends were trimmed by 1 base and 2 bases, with 15 bases remaining between them. CDR3 length: 17 residues. The chain's CDR3 is CASSEGAGARGNQPQHF. The CDR3 DNA follows: TGTGCCAGCAGTGAAGGGGCCGGGGCGCGGGGCAATCAGCCCCAGCATTTT.

The CDR3 bases are TGTGCCAGCAGCGTAGCTGGGGGTCACGTCGGGGAAAAACTGTTTTTT. Protein: CASSVAGGHVGEKLFF. This chain joins TRBV9 and TRBJ1-4, with a possible D match to TRBD1 (5 bases). Trimming left V 0 bases short and J 8 bases short, with 17 bases between. CDR1 and CDR2 from the germline V gene are SGDLS and YYNGEE. CDR3 size: 16 residues.

This clonotype has only a few counts. The chain couples TRBV5-1 to TRBJ2-7, with 12 positions matching TRBD2. Germline lookup yields CDR1 SGHRS and CDR2 YFSETQ. The CDR3 is 15 amino acids. V was clipped by 3 bases and J by 4 bases; unmatched bases: 5. CDR3 nucleotides: TGCGCCAGCAGCTCGACCGGGACTAGCGGGTACGAGCAGTACTTC. Translated: CASSSTGTSGYEQYF. The full variable domain, in which reference TRBV5-1 and TRBJ2-7 provide the parts outside the CDR3, is KAGVTQTPRYLIKTRGQQVTLSCSPISGHRSVSWYQQTPGQGLQFLFEYFSETQRNKGNFPGRFSGRQFSNSRSEMNVSTLELGDSALYLCASSSTGTSGYEQYFGPGTRLTVT.

The gene calls are TRBV11-3 and TRBJ1-2; D may be TRBD1 (5 bases). Trimming removed 5 bases at V and 2 bases at J, with 21 bases between. From germline, CDR1 is SGHNT and CDR2 YENEEA. There are 17 residues in the CDR3. The CDR3 DNA sequence: TGTGCCAGCAGCCGTTCCCAGGGCCAGGACAACAACTATGGCTACACCTTC. Translated: CASSRSQGQDNNYGYTF.

The CDR3 DNA reads TGTGCCAGCGCCCTGGGAGGGGTTGGTGAAAAACTGTTTTTT. It encodes CASALGGVGEKLFF. The chain joins TRBV27 to TRBJ1-4, with D possibly being TRBD1 (5 bases). Trimming removed 8 bases from V and 7 bases from J, with 17 bases in between. Germline V CDR1 and CDR2: MNHEY, SMNVEV (reference sequence). The CDR3 loop spans 14 amino acids.

The CDR3 sequence is CASSQGYKDIGYTF. DNA of the CDR3: TGCGCCAGCAGCCAAGGGTACAAGGACATTGGCTACACCTTC. The chain joins TRBV4-3 to TRBJ1-2, with D tentatively TRBD1 (5 bases). The V and J ends lost 1 base and 7 bases respectively, with 13 bases between them. The CDR3 sequence is 14 residues long. CDR1 and CDR2 from the germline V gene are LGHNA and YSLEER.

This clonotype came up a few times. The rearrangement links TRBV6-6 to TRBJ1-2; a possible D gene is TRBD1 (5 bases). The CDR3 is 14 residues long. V gave up 4 bases and J gave up 3 bases, with 12 bases separating them. Germline CDR1 reads MNHNY; CDR2 reads SVGAGI (reference sequence). CDR3 loop: CASSSPDSYYGYTF. The DNA of the CDR3 is TGTGCCAGCAGTTCCCCCGACAGCTACTATGGCTACACCTTC.

V usage is TRBV12-3 or TRBV12-4 and J usage is TRBJ1-5; tentative D call: TRBD1 (5 bases). The CDR3 extends over 15 amino acids. Trimming left V 7 bases short and J 0 bases short, with 13 bases between. The CDR3, as DNA: TGTGCCAGCAATCCGGGACGGAGTAGCAATCAGCCCCAGCATTTT. Protein product: CASNPGRSSNQPQHF.

This clonotype has ten or more counts. The gene calls are TRBV7-2 and TRBJ2-7, with TRBD2 matching over 9 bases. V lost 1 base and J lost 3; bases outside the gene matches: 4. The CDR3 is 15 residues long. Germline V gives CDR1 SGHTA, CDR2 FQGNSA. CDR3 DNA sequence: TGTGCCAGCAGCTTAGGGCTAGCGGGGAACTACGAGCAGTACTTC. Translation: CASSLGLAGNYEQYF.

This clonotype was seen a few times. The CDR3 region is CASSLDAGLAGVEQFF. The DNA of the CDR3 is TGTGCCAGCAGCTTAGATGCGGGACTAGCGGGGGTTGAGCAGTTCTTC. The chain has TRBV7-6 and TRBJ2-1; 14 nucleotides agree with TRBD2. Per the germline V gene, CDR1 is SGHVS and CDR2 is FNYEAQ. This CDR3 contains 16 residues. Trimming at V came to 1 base and at J to 9 bases, leaving 5 bases not matched to a gene.

This clonotype was seen only a few times. The V and J genes are TRBV7-2 and TRBJ2-3; D gene uncertain. The CDR3 spans 12 residues. CDR1 and CDR2 from the germline V gene are SGHTA and FQGNSA. V was trimmed by 7 bases and J by 2 bases, leaving 7 bases between them. CDR3 sequence (DNA): TGTGCCAGCACCCCCGTCACAGATACGCAGTATTTT. This sequence encodes CASTPVTDTQYF.

V is TRBV11-2 and J is TRBJ2-1, with 9 nucleotides matching TRBD2. This CDR3 region has 17 residues. Germline trimming cut 5 bases from V and 5 bases from J; bases unmatched to any gene: 13. CDR1 is SGHAT and CDR2 is FQNNGV in the germline V gene. The CDR3 coding sequence is TGTGCCAGCAGCCCCGGCTGGCTAGCGGGGACCGACAATGAGCAGTTCTTC. Its protein product is CASSPGWLAGTDNEQFF. Full variable domain (remainder filled in from reference TRBV11-2 and TRBJ2-1): EAGVAQSPRYKIIEKRQSVAFWCNPISGHATLYWYQQILGQGPKLLIQFQNNGVVDDSQLPKDRFSAERLKGVDSTLKIQPAKLEDSAVYLCASSPGWLAGTDNEQFFGPGTRLTVL.

There are a few counts of this clonotype. V gene TRBV20-1 combines with J gene TRBJ2-5, with 7 positions matching TRBD1. Matching the DNA end better, TRBJ2-7 makes the J call doubtful. The CDR3 consists of 16 residues. Germline-derived CDR1 and CDR2 are DFQATT and SNEGSKA (reference sequence). CDR3 sequence (DNA): TGCAGTGCTAGGGCCCCGGACAGGCGAGGTTTGTTCGAGCAGTACTTC. Translating it yields CSARAPDRRGLFEQYF.

This clonotype has more than one count but fewer than ten. The genes are TRBV6-5 and TRBJ2-3; weak D call: TRBD2 (5 bases). This CDR3 has 15 amino acids. Trimming shortened V by 0 bases and J by 6 bases, and 13 bases separated the two germline ends. From germline, CDR1 is MNHEY and CDR2 SVGAGI. In nucleotides, the CDR3 is TGTGCCAGCAGTTACTCGTTCCTGGGCGGGGATACGCAGTATTTT. Its protein product is CASSYSFLGGDTQYF.

This clonotype was seen only once. At one boundary the junction diverges from the germline segment, which might be a read error. The V call is TRBV29-1, the J call TRBJ2-3, with D perhaps TRBD2 (5 bases). Germline V gives CDR1 SQVTM, CDR2 ANQGSEA. The CDR3 contains 14 residues. CDR3 loop: CGVGKGASTDTQYF. In DNA, the CDR3 is TGCGGCGTTGGGAAGGGAGCTAGCACAGATACGCAGTATTTT.

This chain uses TRBV24-1 with TRBJ2-1, with D tentatively TRBD1 (6 bases). Trimming removed 5 bases at V and 2 bases at J, with 12 bases between. Per the germline V gene, CDR1 is KGHDR and CDR2 is SFDVKD. The CDR3 runs to 15 residues. The CDR3 sequence: CATSGGQGTYNEQFF. CDR3 in DNA: TGTGCCACCAGTGGTGGTCAGGGGACCTACAATGAGCAGTTCTTC.

The V call is TRBV12-3 or TRBV12-4, the J call TRBJ1-1; TRBD1 matches 8 bases. The CDR3 is 14 residues long. The J segment lost 3 bases and the V segment lost 4 bases, leaving 4 bases of the junction unmatched. CDR3: CASSSTGDDTEAFF. CDR3 in DNA: TGTGCCAGCAGTTCGACAGGGGACGACACTGAAGCTTTCTTT.

This clonotype was observed a handful of times. The chain links TRBV2 to TRBJ1-6; perhaps TRBD1 as D (5 bases). Germline CDR1 and CDR2: SNHLY and FYNNEI. This CDR3 contains 16 residues. Between the trimmed V and J ends, which lost 6 bases and 9 bases, there was a span of 21 bases. DNA of the CDR3: TGTGCCAGCAGCCCCACCCCGGGGGGTACTGGTTCACCCCTCCACTTT. Protein: CASSPTPGGTGSPLHF. The entire variable domain, with the rest obtained from reference TRBV2 and TRBJ1-6, is as follows: EPEVTQTPSHQVTQMGQEVILRCVPISNHLYFYWYRQILGQKVEFLVSFYNNEISEKSEIFDDQFSVERPDGSNFTLKIRSTKLEDSAMYFCASSPTPGGTGSPLHFGNGTRLTVT.

The chain uses TRBV12-3 or TRBV12-4 and TRBJ1-2, with a tentative D call TRBD1 (5 bases). V lost 8 bases to trimming and J lost 8 bases, with 21 bases between them. The CDR3 consists of 14 residues. The CDR3 region has the DNA TGTGCCAGCCCACACCGCGGGGGAAGGAAGGGCTACACCTTC. This codes for CASPHRGGRKGYTF.

The chain combines TRBV20-1 with TRBJ2-3; 7 bases agree with TRBD2. CDR3 size: 16 residues. The germline V gene encodes CDR1 DFQATT and CDR2 SNEGSKA (reference sequence). V lost 6 bases, J lost 2 bases, and 14 bases stayed unmatched. The CDR3 DNA sequence: TGCAGTGCCCTACAAAGGAAGAGCGGGACCACAGATACGCAGTATTTT. Translated: CSALQRKSGTTDTQYF.

Regarding this clonotype: A clone one base away is much larger, so this may be a read error. The chain has TRBV29-1 and TRBJ2-1; possible D gene TRBD1, 6 bases. Germline V gene lookup returns CDR1 SQVTM and CDR2 ANQGSEA. The CDR3 is 10 residues long. Trimming took 2 bases from V and 13 from J, leaving 9 bases between them. The CDR3: CSVERGTQFF. CDR3 nucleotide sequence: TGCAGCGTTGAAAGGGGGACCCAGTTCTTC.

V and J are TRBV4-3 and TRBJ1-5; D possibly corresponds to TRBD1 (5 bases). CDR1 is LGHNA and CDR2 is YSLEER in the germline V gene. V was trimmed by 0 bases and J by 0 bases, leaving 9 bases between them. CDR3 length equals 16 residues. This CDR3 reads CASSQERGYSNQPQHF. The DNA of the CDR3 is TGCGCCAGCAGCCAAGAAAGGGGTTATAGCAATCAGCCCCAGCATTTT.

There are a few counts of this clonotype. The chain links TRBV11-1 to TRBJ1-1, with 8 bases aligning to TRBD1. After removal of 1 base from V and 5 bases from J, the junction contained 6 bases not matched to a gene. CDR1 SGHAT and CDR2 FQDESV come from the germline V gene (reference sequence). The CDR3 has 15 residues. Written as DNA, the CDR3 is TGTGCCAGCAGCTTAGGGACAGGGCACGCTACTGAAGCTTTCTTT. This encodes CASSLGTGHATEAFF.

CDR3 nucleotide sequence: TGTGCCAGCAGCTACGGACTCAACAATGAGCAGTTCTTC. It is translated as CASSYGLNNEQFF. The chain carries TRBV7-3 and TRBJ2-1; perhaps TRBD2 as D (5 bases). Germline CDR1 reads SGHTA; CDR2 reads FQGTGA. The CDR3 spans 13 residues. V was trimmed by 4 bases and J by 5 bases, leaving 9 bases between them.

The V gene is TRBV12-3 or TRBV12-4, the J gene TRBJ1-4; 7 nucleotides line up with TRBD1. This CDR3 has 14 residues. The ends lost 3 bases at V and 5 bases at J; junction bases unmatched: 3. In nucleotides, the CDR3 is TGTGCCAGCAGTTTCAAGGGACAGAATGAAAAACTGTTTTTT. Translated, it gives CASSFKGQNEKLFF.

In this sample, this clonotype turned up a few times. V is TRBV5-1 and J is TRBJ2-1; possible D gene TRBD2, 7 bases. V gave up 4 bases and J gave up 5 bases, with 16 bases separating them. The CDR3 spans 15 residues. CDR1 and CDR2 from the germline V gene are SGHRS and YFSETQ. CDR3 sequence reads: CASSPEGGRHNEQFF. The CDR3 nucleotides are TGCGCCAGCAGCCCAGAGGGGGGGCGTCACAATGAGCAGTTCTTC.

This clonotype showed up just a few times. The rearrangement joins TRBV5-5 to TRBJ1-4; D is possibly TRBD1 (6 bases). Germline V gives CDR1 SGHKS, CDR2 YYEKEE (reference sequence). This CDR3 region has 14 residues. V lost 3 bases and J 4 bases, leaving 10 bases between the germline ends. The CDR3 sequence is CASSWDNVNEKLFF. For the CDR3, the DNA is TGTGCCAGCAGCTGGGACAATGTTAATGAAAAACTGTTTTTT.

The sample holds a few counts of this clonotype. The CDR3 loop reads CSARDQAGGYNEQFF. In DNA, the CDR3 is TGCAGTGCTAGAGATCAGGCGGGGGGTTATAATGAGCAGTTCTTC. The J gene is TRBJ2-1, the V gene TRBV20-1; 8 nucleotides match TRBD2. Trimming at V came to 0 bases and at J to 7 bases, leaving 8 bases not matched to a gene. This CDR3 has 15 amino acids. Germline values: CDR1 DFQATT, CDR2 SNEGSKA (reference sequence).

This clonotype appeared a few times. This chain links TRBV4-3 with TRBJ2-1; D is uncertain. The V end was cut by 0 bases, the J end by 8 bases, with 11 bases between. Germline V gene lookup returns CDR1 LGHNA and CDR2 YSLEER. This CDR3 is built from 14 residues. CDR3 DNA: TGCGCCAGCAGCCAAGAAGAGGTAGGGTATGAGCAGTTCTTC. Its translation: CASSQEEVGYEQFF.